This section outlines one T cell receptor (beta chain) sequence together with its context. Its target is not known. This CDR3 contains 14 residues. After removal of 4 bases from V and 1 base from J, the junction contained 3 bases not matched to a gene. Germline CDR1 LNHDA, CDR2 SQIVND (reference sequence). The sample comes from a study of T cell responses to AZD1222 COVID-19 vaccine. Study outcomes and limitations: Spike-specific TCRs gained breadth and depth after people received two AZD1222 doses.

Generated by immunoSEQ multiplex PCR, the TCRdb table keeps only in-frame clones and is missing some. This table holds about 54,000 clones, around 89% found once. The V call is TRBV19, the J call TRBJ1-2; 7 bases align to TRBD1. This clonotype was obtained from an adult who received the AZD1222 COVID-19 vaccine. The sequences come from peripheral blood, collected 28 days after the second AZD1222 dose. The CDR3 sequence is CASSNRGRNYGYTF. CDR3 in DNA: TGTGCCAGTAGTAACAGGGGTCGTAACTATGGCTACACCTTC.